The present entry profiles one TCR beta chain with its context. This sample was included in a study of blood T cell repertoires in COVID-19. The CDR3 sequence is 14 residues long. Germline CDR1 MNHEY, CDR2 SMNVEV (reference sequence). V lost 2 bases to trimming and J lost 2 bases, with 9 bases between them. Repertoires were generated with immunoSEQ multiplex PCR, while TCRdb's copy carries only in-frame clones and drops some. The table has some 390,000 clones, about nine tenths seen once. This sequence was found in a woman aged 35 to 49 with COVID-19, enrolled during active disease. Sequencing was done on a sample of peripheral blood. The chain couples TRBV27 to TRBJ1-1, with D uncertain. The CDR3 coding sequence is TGTGCCAGCAGTTTAACGAGGTTCAACACTGAAGCTTTCTTT. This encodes CASSLTRFNTEAFF.